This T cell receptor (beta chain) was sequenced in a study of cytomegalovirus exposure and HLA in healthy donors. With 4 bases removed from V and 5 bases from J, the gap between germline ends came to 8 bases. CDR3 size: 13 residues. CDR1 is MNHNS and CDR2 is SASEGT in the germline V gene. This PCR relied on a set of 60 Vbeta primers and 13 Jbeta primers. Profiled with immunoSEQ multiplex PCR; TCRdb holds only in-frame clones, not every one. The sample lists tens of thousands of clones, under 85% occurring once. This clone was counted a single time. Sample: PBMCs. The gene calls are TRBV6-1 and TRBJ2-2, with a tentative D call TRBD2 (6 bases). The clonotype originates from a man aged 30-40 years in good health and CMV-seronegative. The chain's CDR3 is CASSGGGTGELFF. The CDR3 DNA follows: TGTGCCAGCAGTGGAGGAGGGACCGGGGAGCTGTTTTTT.